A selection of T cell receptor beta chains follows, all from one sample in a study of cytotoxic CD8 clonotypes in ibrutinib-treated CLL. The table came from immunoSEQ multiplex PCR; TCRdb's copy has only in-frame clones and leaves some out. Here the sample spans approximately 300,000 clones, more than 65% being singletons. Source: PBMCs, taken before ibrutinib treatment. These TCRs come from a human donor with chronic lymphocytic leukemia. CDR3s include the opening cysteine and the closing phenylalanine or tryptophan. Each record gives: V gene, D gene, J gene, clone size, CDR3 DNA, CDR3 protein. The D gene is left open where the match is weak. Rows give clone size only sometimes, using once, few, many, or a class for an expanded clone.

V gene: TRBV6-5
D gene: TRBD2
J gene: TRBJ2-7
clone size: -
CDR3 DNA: TGTGCCAGCATCCTCCTAGCGGGAGGCTCCTACGAGCAGTACTTC
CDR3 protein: CASILLAGGSYEQYF

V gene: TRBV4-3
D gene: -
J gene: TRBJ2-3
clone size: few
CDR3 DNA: TGCGCCAGCAGCCAAGGGGGTGGCCGGACAGATACGCAGTATTTT
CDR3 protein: CASSQGGGRTDTQYF

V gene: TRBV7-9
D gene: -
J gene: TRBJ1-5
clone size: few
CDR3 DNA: TGTGCCAGCAGCTTAGGAGGCTACGATCAGCCCCAGCATTTT
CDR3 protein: CASSLGGYDQPQHF

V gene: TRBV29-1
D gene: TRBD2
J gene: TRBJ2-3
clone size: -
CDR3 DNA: TGCAGCGTTGTTTCCAGCGGGGTTACAGATACGCAGTATTTT
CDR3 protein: CSVVSSGVTDTQYF

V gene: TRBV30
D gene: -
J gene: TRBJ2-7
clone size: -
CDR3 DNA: TGTGCCTGGATACGAGGACCCGAGCAGTACTTC
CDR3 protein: CAWIRGPEQYF

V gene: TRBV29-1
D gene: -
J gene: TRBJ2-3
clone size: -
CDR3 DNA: TGCAGCGTTGGGTTGCGATTCACAGATACGCAGTATTTT
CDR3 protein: CSVGLRFTDTQYF

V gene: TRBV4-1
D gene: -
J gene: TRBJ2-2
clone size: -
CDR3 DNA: TGCGCCAGCAGCCAAAACAGCGCCGCGAACACCGGGGAGCTGTTTTTT
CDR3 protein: CASSQNSAANTGELFF

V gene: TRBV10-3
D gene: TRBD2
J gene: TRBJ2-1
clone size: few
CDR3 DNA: TGTGCCATAAAGGGACTAGCGGATGAGCAGTTCTTC
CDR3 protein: CAIKGLADEQFF

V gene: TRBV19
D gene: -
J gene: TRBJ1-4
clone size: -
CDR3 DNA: TGTGCCAGTAGTGTCTCTACGAATGAAAAACTGTTTTTT
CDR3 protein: CASSVSTNEKLFF

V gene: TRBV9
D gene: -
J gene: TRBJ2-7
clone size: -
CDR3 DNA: TGTGCCAGCAGCGTGACTAGTTCTCAGTACGAGCAGTACTTC
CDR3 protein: CASSVTSSQYEQYF

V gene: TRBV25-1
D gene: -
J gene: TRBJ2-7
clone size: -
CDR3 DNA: TGTGCCAGCAGTGGGACCAGAGTTGACTCCTACGAGCAGTACTTC
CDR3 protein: CASSGTRVDSYEQYF

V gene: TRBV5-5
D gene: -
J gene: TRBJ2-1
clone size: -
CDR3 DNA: TGTGCCAGCAGCCCCGAACTAGCCTCCCCGGAGTTCTTC
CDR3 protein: CASSPELASPEFF

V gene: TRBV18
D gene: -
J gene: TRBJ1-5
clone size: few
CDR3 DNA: TGTGCCAGCTCACTAGGTAGCAATCAGCCCCAGCATTTT
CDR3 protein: CASSLGSNQPQHF

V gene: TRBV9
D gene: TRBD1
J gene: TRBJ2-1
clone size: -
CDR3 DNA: TGTGCCAGCAGCGTAGGGCAGGGGGCAAGGAATGAGCAGTTCTTC
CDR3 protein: CASSVGQGARNEQFF

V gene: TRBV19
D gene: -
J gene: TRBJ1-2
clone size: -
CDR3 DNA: TGTGCCAGTAGCAGTGACAGAGAAAACTATGGCTACACCTTC
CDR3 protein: CASSSDRENYGYTF

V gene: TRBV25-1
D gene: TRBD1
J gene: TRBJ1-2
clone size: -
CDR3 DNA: TGTGCCAGCAGTCGAAGACAGGGCTGGTCGTTCTATGGCTACACCTTC
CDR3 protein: CASSRRQGWSFYGYTF

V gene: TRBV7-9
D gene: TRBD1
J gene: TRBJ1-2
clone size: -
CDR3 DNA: TGTGCCAGCAGCTTAGAAGACAGGGGTTACTATGGCTACACCTTC
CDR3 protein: CASSLEDRGYYGYTF

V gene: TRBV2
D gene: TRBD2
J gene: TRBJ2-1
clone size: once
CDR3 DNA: TGTGCCAGCAGTGAAAAAACGGGAGGAGACAATGAGCAGTTCTTC
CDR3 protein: CASSEKTGGDNEQFF

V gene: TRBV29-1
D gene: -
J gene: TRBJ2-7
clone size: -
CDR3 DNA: TGCAGCGTTGAGTTCGGGGCATACGAGCAGTACTTC
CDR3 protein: CSVEFGAYEQYF

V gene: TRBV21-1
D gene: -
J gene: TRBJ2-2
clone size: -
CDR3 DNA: TGTGCCAGCAGCAAATCAGGATACACCGGGGAGCTGTTTTTT
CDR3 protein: CASSKSGYTGELFF

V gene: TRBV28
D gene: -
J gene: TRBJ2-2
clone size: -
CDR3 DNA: TGTGCCAGCAGTTTACTTAAGGGCACCGGGGAGCTGTTTTTT
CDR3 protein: CASSLLKGTGELFF

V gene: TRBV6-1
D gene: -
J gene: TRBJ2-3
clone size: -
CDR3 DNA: TGTGCCAGCACTTCGGACAAAACTTACACAGATACGCAGTATTTT
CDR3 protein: CASTSDKTYTDTQYF

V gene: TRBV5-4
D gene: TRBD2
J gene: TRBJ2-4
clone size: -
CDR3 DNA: TGTGCCAGCAGCCTCGCGGGAGCGGGAGTTAACATTCAGTACTTC
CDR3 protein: CASSLAGAGVNIQYF

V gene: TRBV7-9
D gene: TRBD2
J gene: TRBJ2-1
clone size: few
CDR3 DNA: TGTGCCAGCAGCGCGCGGGAGGCGGGTTACAATGAGCAGTTCTTC
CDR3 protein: CASSAREAGYNEQFF

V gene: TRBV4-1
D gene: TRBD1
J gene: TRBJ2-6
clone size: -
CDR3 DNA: TGCGCCAGCAGCCCATTGGGACAGGCTGGGGCCAACGTCCTGACTTTC
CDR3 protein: CASSPLGQAGANVLTF

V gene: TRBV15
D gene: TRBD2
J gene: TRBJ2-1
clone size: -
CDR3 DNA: TGTGCCACCAGCAAAAAGCGGGAGGGCATAGATGAGCAGTTCTTC
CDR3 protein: CATSKKREGIDEQFF

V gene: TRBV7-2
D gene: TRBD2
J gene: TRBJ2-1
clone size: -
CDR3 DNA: TGTGCCAGCAGCTCGGGACTAGCCAGAAATGAGCAGTTCTTC
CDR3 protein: CASSSGLARNEQFF

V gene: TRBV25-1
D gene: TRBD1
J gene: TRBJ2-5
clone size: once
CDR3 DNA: TGTGCCAGCAGTGATTCCGGGACAGGAAAGACGATTCAAGAGACCCAGTACTTC
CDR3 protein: CASSDSGTGKTIQETQYF

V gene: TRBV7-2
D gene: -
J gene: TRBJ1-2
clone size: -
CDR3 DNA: TGTGCCAGCAGCTTCGACAGAGACAACTATGGCTACACCTTC
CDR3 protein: CASSFDRDNYGYTF

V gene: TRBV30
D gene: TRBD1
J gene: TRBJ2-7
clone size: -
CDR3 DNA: TGTGCCTGGGGACGGACAGGGGGCACCTACGAGCAGTACTTC
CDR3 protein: CAWGRTGGTYEQYF

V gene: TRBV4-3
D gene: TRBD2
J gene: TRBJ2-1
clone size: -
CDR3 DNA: TGCGCCAGCAGCCAAGGACTAGCGGGAGAGTCTGAGCAGTTCTTC
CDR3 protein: CASSQGLAGESEQFF

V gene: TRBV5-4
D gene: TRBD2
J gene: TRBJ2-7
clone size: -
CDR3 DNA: TGTGCCTCCCGCGGGGCTAGCGGCTCCTACGAGCAGTACTTC
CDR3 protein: CASRGASGSYEQYF

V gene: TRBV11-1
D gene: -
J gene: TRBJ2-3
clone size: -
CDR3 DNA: TGTGCCAGCAGCTTTAATTTGATCCCGGGGGAAGATACGCAGTATTTT
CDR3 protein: CASSFNLIPGEDTQYF

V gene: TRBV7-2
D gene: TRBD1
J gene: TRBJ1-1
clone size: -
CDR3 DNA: TGTGCCAGCAGCATAGACAGGGAGACTGAAGCTTTCTTT
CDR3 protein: CASSIDRETEAFF

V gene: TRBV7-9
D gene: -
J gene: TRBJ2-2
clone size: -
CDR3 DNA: TGTGCCAGCAGCTTTGGACTCTTAACCGGGGAGCTGTTTTTT
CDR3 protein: CASSFGLLTGELFF

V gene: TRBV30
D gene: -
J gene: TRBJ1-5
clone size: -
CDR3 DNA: TGTGCCTGTGGGGAGGGGGGGATTCAGCCCCAGCATTTT
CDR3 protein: CACGEGGIQPQHF

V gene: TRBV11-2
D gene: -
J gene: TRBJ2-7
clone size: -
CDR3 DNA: TGTGCCAGCACGCGGGGCCTTACCTACGAGCAGTACTTC
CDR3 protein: CASTRGLTYEQYF

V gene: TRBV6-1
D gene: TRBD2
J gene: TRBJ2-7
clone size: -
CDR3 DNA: TGTGCCAGCAAACTAGCGGGAGTTAGTTCCTACGAGCAGTACTTC
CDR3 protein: CASKLAGVSSYEQYF

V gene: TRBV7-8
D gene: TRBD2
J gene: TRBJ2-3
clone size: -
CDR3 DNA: TGTGCCAGCAGCCCCGGACTAGCCTCAGATACGCAGTATTTT
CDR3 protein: CASSPGLASDTQYF